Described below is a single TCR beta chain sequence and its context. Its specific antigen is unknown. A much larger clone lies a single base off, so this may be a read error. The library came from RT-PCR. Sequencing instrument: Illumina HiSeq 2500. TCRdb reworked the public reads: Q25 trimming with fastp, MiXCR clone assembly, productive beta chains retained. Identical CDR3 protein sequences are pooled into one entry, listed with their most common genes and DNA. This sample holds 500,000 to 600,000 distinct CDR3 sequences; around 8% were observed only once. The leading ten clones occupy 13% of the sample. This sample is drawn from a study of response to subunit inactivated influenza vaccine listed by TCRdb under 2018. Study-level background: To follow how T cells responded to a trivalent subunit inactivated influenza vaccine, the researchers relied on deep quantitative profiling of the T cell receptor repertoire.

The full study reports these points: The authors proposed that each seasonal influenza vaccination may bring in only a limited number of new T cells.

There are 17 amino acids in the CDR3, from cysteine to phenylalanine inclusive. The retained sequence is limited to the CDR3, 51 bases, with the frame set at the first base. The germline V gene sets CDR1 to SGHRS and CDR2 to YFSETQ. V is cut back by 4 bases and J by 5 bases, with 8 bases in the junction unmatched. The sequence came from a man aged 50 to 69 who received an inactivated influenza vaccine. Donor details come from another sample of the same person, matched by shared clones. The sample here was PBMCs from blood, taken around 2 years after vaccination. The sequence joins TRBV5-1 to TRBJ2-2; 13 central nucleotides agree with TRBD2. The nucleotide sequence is TGCGCCAGCAGCCAGTGGACTAGCGGGGGTCGTACCGGGGAGCTGTTTTTT. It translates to CASSQWTSGGRTGELFF.